This TCR beta chain came from a study of PD-1 blockade in mismatch repair-deficient tumors. Study at large: Patients had 11 to 13 mismatch repair-deficient cancer types and were previously treated and progressing.

TCRdb's table, derived via immunoSEQ multiplex PCR, lists solely in-frame clones and lacks some. The table lists 100,000 to 150,000 clones, 88% of them singletons. The sample holds a few counts of this clone. Trimming took off 5 bases at V and 0 bases at J, with 2 bases between the two ends. The CDR3 covers 11 residues. The germline V gene has CDR1 SGHAT and CDR2 FQNNGV. Every patient had mismatch repair deficiency by PCR or immunohistochemistry. The TCR-sequenced patients were a few responders to pembrolizumab. This receptor was identified in an adult with mismatch repair-deficient cancer. The genes are TRBV11-2 and TRBJ2-7; no clear D gene. Material: peripheral blood, obtained approximately 73 weeks after starting pembrolizumab. CDR3 DNA: TGTGCCAGCAGCCCCTCCTACGAGCAGTACTTC. Translated, it gives CASSPSYEQYF.